Presented here are 28 T cell receptor beta chains from one specimen sequenced in a study of CD8 T cell repertoires and HIV-1 epitope variants. The data were produced by immunoSEQ multiplex PCR, yet TCRdb's version contains in-frame clones alone and is incomplete. There are around 3,800 clones in the sample; roughly 70% occur only once, and around 43% lies in the top ten. The antigens of these receptors remain unknown. Sequencing was carried out using cultured CD8+ T cells derived from PBMCs. The receptor source for this set is a male donor with HIV.

This chain links TRBV5-4 with TRBJ2-7, with D perhaps matching TRBD2 (7 bases). The CDR3 is 15 amino acids. Germline V lookup: CDR1 SGHNT, CDR2 YYREEE (reference sequence). V lost 4 bases and J 7 bases, leaving 21 bases between the germline ends. DNA of the CDR3: TGTGCCAGCAGCCCGGGGGCGGGAGTTGGGCCGGAGCAGTACTTC. Residues: CASSPGAGVGPEQYF.

V is TRBV7-8 and J is TRBJ2-7, with D perhaps matching TRBD1 (6 bases). The V gene's germline CDR1 is SGHVS and CDR2 FQNEAQ. CDR3 size: 14 residues. With 5 bases removed from V and 5 bases from J, the gap between germline ends came to 16 bases. CDR3: CASSPTRGIDEQYF. The CDR3 nucleotides read TGTGCCAGCAGCCCAACGAGGGGGATCGACGAGCAGTACTTC. Looking up the rest from reference TRBV7-8 and TRBJ2-7 gives the full variable domain: GAGVSQSPRYKVAKRGQDVALRCDPISGHVSLFWYQQALGQGPEFLTYFQNEAQLDKSGLPSDRFFAERPEGSVSTLKIQRTQQEDSAVYLCASSPTRGIDEQYFGPGTRLTVT.

The chain couples TRBV30 to TRBJ2-3; 7 nucleotides align to TRBD1. The CDR3 is 15 residues long. V shed 0 bases and J 3 bases; nucleotides not matched to a gene: 6. The germline gives CDR1 GTSNPN, CDR2 SVGIG (reference sequence). CDR3 protein: CAWSVNAGGTDTQYF. In DNA, the CDR3 is TGTGCCTGGAGTGTAAACGCAGGGGGAACAGATACGCAGTATTTT.

V usage is TRBV11-2 and J usage is TRBJ1-6; unclear D gene. The CDR3 runs 17 residues. Germline V CDR1 and CDR2: SGHAT, FQNNGV. Deletions cut 1 base from V and 0 bases from J, with 10 bases between. The CDR3 coding sequence is TGTGCCAGCAGCTTAGTTAGGCTGAGCTCCTATAATTCACCCCTCCACTTT. This codes for CASSLVRLSSYNSPLHF.

The chain carries TRBV7-9 and TRBJ2-7, with TRBD1 as a possible D gene (5 bases). Germline-derived CDR1 and CDR2 are SEHNR and FQNEAQ (reference sequence). The CDR3 is 13 amino acids. Trimming removed 4 bases at V and 6 bases at J, with 13 bases between. The CDR3 is CASSSPQGTEQYF. The CDR3, as DNA: TGTGCCAGCAGCTCCCCCCAGGGTACCGAGCAGTACTTC. The whole variable domain, remainder taken from reference TRBV7-9 and TRBJ2-7, is DTGVSQNPRHKITKRGQNVTFRCDPISEHNRLYWYRQTLGQGPEFLTYFQNEAQLEKSRLLSDRFSAERPKGSFSTLEIQRTEQGDSAMYLCASSSPQGTEQYFGPGTRLTVT.

The gene calls are TRBV4-3 and TRBJ2-4, with D perhaps matching TRBD2 (5 bases). Germline values: CDR1 LGHNA, CDR2 YSLEER. V lost 1 base, J lost 8 bases, and 9 bases lay in between. The CDR3 has 13 residues. The DNA for the CDR3 is TGCGCCAGCAGCCAAGGGGTGAGGGACATTCAGTACTTC. It codes for CASSQGVRDIQYF.

The V call is TRBV4-2, the J call TRBJ2-7; D unclear. Trimming shortened V by 6 bases and J by 6 bases, and 21 bases separated the two germline ends. The CDR3 consists of 15 residues. Germline lookup yields CDR1 LGHNA and CDR2 YNFKEQ. The CDR3 DNA reads as TGTGCCAGCAGTCTTACGGCCCGAATCGCTTCCGAGCAGTACTTC. Translating gives CASSLTARIASEQYF.

The chain is built from TRBV6-1 and TRBJ2-7; D call uncertain. The V end lost 5 bases, the J end lost 4 bases, and 9 bases lay between the germline ends. The CDR3 has 12 amino acids. Germline V gene sequence: CDR1 MNHNS, CDR2 SASEGT. CDR3 region: CASSPTDYEQYF. The CDR3 coding sequence is TGTGCCAGCAGTCCGACTGATTACGAGCAGTACTTC.

The V and J genes are TRBV6-5 and TRBJ2-7; perhaps TRBD2 as D (6 bases). Trimming shortened V by 0 bases and J by 2 bases, and 11 bases separated the two germline ends. CDR3 size: 15 residues. Germline V gives CDR1 MNHEY, CDR2 SVGAGI. CDR3 residues: CASSYSEGNPYEQYF. CDR3 nucleotide sequence: TGTGCCAGCAGTTACTCGGAGGGGAACCCCTACGAGCAGTACTTC.

The rearrangement links TRBV11-2 to TRBJ2-7; 10 nucleotides match TRBD2. The CDR3 totals 17 residues. Trimming removed 2 bases from V and 7 bases from J; junction bases left unmatched: 14. The germline V gene encodes CDR1 SGHAT and CDR2 FQNNGV. In DNA, the CDR3 is TGTGCCAGCAGCTTAACCCCGGAGCTAGCGGGAGTGTATGAGCAGTACTTC. This codes for CASSLTPELAGVYEQYF.

J is TRBJ2-5 and V is TRBV7-4, with TRBD1 matching over 7 bases. The better agreement between TRBJ2-7 and the DNA end casts doubt on the J call. Germline CDR1 SGHVT, CDR2 SQSDAQ. This CDR3 contains 11 residues. For the CDR3, the DNA is TGTGCCAGCGCAACAGGGGACGAGCAGTACTTC. As protein: CASATGDEQYF.

V and J are TRBV11-2 and TRBJ2-1, with 7 bases identical to TRBD1. CDR1 SGHAT and CDR2 FQNNGV come from the germline V gene. This CDR3 has 13 amino acids. V gave up 3 bases and J gave up 4 bases; unmatched junction bases: 0. The CDR3 nucleotides are TGTGCCAGCAGCTTGGGACAGTACAATGAGCAGTTCTTC. Its protein product is CASSLGQYNEQFF.

This clone was seen only once. V and J are TRBV5-5 and TRBJ2-2; D may be TRBD1 (6 bases). The V and J ends lost 0 bases and 4 bases respectively, with 13 bases between them. The CDR3 length is 16 residues. Germline V CDR1 and CDR2: SGHKS, YYEKEE (reference sequence). CDR3 amino acids: CASSLVPDSSTGELFF. CDR3 DNA: TGTGCCAGCAGCTTGGTTCCGGACAGCAGCACCGGGGAGCTGTTTTTT.

This clone was observed a few times. The chain has TRBV4-1 and TRBJ1-5; D is ambiguous. The CDR3 totals 15 residues. Trimming took 1 base from V and 7 from J, leaving 14 bases between them. Germline V gene data show CDR1 as MGHRA and CDR2 as YSYEKL. As DNA, the CDR3 is TGCGCCAGCAGCCAAGGTAAAGGGATGTTCCAGCCCCAGCATTTT. This codes for CASSQGKGMFQPQHF.

CDR3 loop: CASSTSGRSGYEQFF. The CDR3 nucleotides read TGTGCCAGCAGTACGAGCGGGAGGAGTGGTTATGAGCAGTTCTTC. V usage is TRBV27 and J usage is TRBJ2-1; 9 bases line up with TRBD2. This CDR3 is built from 15 residues. The J segment lost 8 bases and the V segment lost 5 bases, leaving 10 bases of the junction unmatched. Germline loops: CDR1 MNHEY, CDR2 SMNVEV (reference sequence).

The chain links TRBV10-3 to TRBJ2-5; TRBD1 might be the D (7 bases). CDR3 length: 14 residues. Trimming took 5 bases from V and 2 from J, leaving 12 bases between them. CDR1 and CDR2 (germline): ENHRY, SYGVKD. The CDR3 region is CAISQGGQQETQYF. CDR3 DNA sequence: TGTGCCATCAGTCAGGGGGGACAGCAAGAGACCCAGTACTTC.

The rearrangement joins TRBV27 to TRBJ2-7; 11 bases are a match to TRBD1. The germline CDR1 and CDR2 sequences are MNHEY and SMNVEV (reference sequence). The CDR3 extends over 16 amino acids. Trimming at V came to 5 bases and at J to 3 bases, leaving 9 bases not matched to a gene. The CDR3 DNA reads as TGTGCCAGCAGTCCCCGGGACAGGGGGATATACTACGAGCAGTACTTC. Translating it yields CASSPRDRGIYYEQYF.

CDR3 sequence: CASTPLGSFEAFF. DNA of the CDR3: TGCGCCAGCACTCCCCTCGGGAGTTTTGAAGCTTTCTTT. J is TRBJ1-1 and V is TRBV5-1; D uncertain. There are 13 residues in the CDR3. Trimming stripped 6 bases from V and 7 bases from J, with 16 bases between. Germline values: CDR1 SGHRS, CDR2 YFSETQ.

The chain joins TRBV9 to TRBJ1-6; TRBD1 matches 11 bases. The CDR3 length is 16 residues. V dropped 0 bases and J dropped 6; count of bases not matched to a gene: 2. Germline V gene data show CDR1 as SGDLS and CDR2 as YYNGEE. CDR3 loop: CASSVEGTGGNSPLHF. CDR3 DNA sequence: TGTGCCAGCAGCGTAGAAGGGACAGGGGGTAATTCACCCCTCCACTTT.

There are a few counts of this clone. The V gene is TRBV7-8, the J gene TRBJ2-2, with TRBD2 as a possible D gene (6 bases). V was cut by 9 bases and J by 2 bases, with 13 bases left in between. CDR1 and CDR2 from the germline V gene are SGHVS and FQNEAQ. This CDR3 comprises 14 residues. The CDR3: CASRRDSNTGELFF. The CDR3 region has the DNA TGTGCCAGTCGTAGGGACTCCAACACCGGGGAGCTGTTTTTT. Supplemented by reference TRBV7-8 and TRBJ2-2, the full variable domain reads GAGVSQSPRYKVAKRGQDVALRCDPISGHVSLFWYQQALGQGPEFLTYFQNEAQLDKSGLPSDRFFAERPEGSVSTLKIQRTQQEDSAVYLCASRRDSNTGELFFGEGSRLTVL.

The chain employs TRBV4-2 and TRBJ2-3, with D perhaps matching TRBD1 (5 bases). Germline-derived CDR1 and CDR2 are LGHNA and YNFKEQ. This CDR3 spans 16 amino acids. Deletions cut 0 bases from V and 6 bases from J, with 16 bases between. DNA for the CDR3: TGTGCCAGCAGCCAAGATCGGCAGGGCGGTGAGGATACGCAGTATTTT. Its translation is CASSQDRQGGEDTQYF.

The chain couples TRBV28 to TRBJ1-5; D might be TRBD1 (6 bases). Germline loops: CDR1 MDHEN, CDR2 SYDVKM. CDR3 size: 12 residues. V lost 11 bases and J lost 7, with 15 bases in between. The CDR3 sequence: CAAQGIRQPQHF. In nucleotides, the CDR3 is TGTGCCGCACAGGGAATCAGGCAGCCCCAGCATTTT.

The sample holds one count of this clone. The CDR3 loop is CASSQGALTGTGGNYGYTF. DNA of the CDR3: TGTGCCAGCAGTCAAGGGGCCCTGACAGGGACAGGTGGGAACTATGGCTACACCTTC. The genes are TRBV27 and TRBJ1-2, with 8 bases fitting TRBD1. The CDR3 consists of 19 residues. J lost 2 bases, V lost 5 bases, and 19 bases had no gene match. Germline-derived CDR1 and CDR2 are MNHEY and SMNVEV (reference sequence).

J is TRBJ2-6 and V is TRBV6-1; possible D gene TRBD1, 6 bases. Germline CDR1 is MNHNS and CDR2 is SASEGT. CDR3 length: 18 residues. The V and J ends lost 0 bases and 7 bases respectively, with 19 bases between them. The chain's CDR3 is CASSEATRVTGTANVLTF. CDR3 nucleotides: TGTGCCAGCAGTGAAGCGACGAGGGTGACAGGCACTGCCAACGTCCTGACTTTC.

V gene TRBV27 combines with J gene TRBJ1-2; D unclear. Trimming pared 2 bases from V and 3 bases from J, leaving 7 bases between. The V gene's germline CDR1 is MNHEY and CDR2 SMNVEV (reference sequence). The CDR3 contains 13 residues. The CDR3 DNA sequence: TGTGCCAGCAGTTTAAATCAGGACTATGGCTACACCTTC. This codes for CASSLNQDYGYTF.

The chain recombines TRBV6-1 with TRBJ2-5, with TRBD2 matching over 7 bases. CDR3 length equals 12 residues. J gave up 9 bases and V 8 bases, and 9 bases lay outside the gene matches. The germline gives CDR1 MNHNS, CDR2 SASEGT. The CDR3 sequence is CASFRGGSAQYF. The DNA of the CDR3 is TGTGCCAGCTTTAGGGGAGGGTCGGCCCAGTACTTC.

The J gene is TRBJ2-1, the V gene TRBV2; 8 bases fit TRBD2. Germline loops: CDR1 SNHLY, CDR2 FYNNEI. This CDR3 has 14 amino acids. Unmatched junction bases numbered 9, after V lost 6 bases and J lost 8 bases. The CDR3, as DNA: TGTGCCAGCAGCAATAGCGGGATGAACGATGAGCAGTTCTTC. It is translated as CASSNSGMNDEQFF.

This rearrangement joins TRBV6-5 to TRBJ2-7; 8 nucleotides agree with TRBD1. The length of the CDR3 is 14 residues. CDR1 is MNHEY and CDR2 is SVGAGI in the germline V gene. V was clipped by 8 bases and J by 2 bases; unmatched bases: 8. The CDR3 sequence is CASGSGTGPYEQYF. The DNA of the CDR3 is TGTGCCAGCGGTTCCGGGACAGGCCCCTACGAGCAGTACTTC.